The sequence of this TCR beta chain was determined in a study of shared clonotypes between healthy human individuals. Sequencing used immunoSEQ multiplex PCR; TCRdb keeps in-frame clones, though not all of them. Among more than 2 million clones listed, 95% were seen once. The clonotype was recovered from a man aged 18 to 29 in good health. Sample: naive CD4+ T cells sorted from blood. The subset was: CD45RA+ positively selected.

CDR3 nucleotides: TGTGCCAGCACTCCGGAACCTCCCGCACGGGGTGGTGAGCAGTTCTTC. Translating gives CASTPEPPARGGEQFF. This sequence joins TRBV5-4 and TRBJ2-1; possibly TRBD2 for D (5 bases). Germline CDR1 is SGHNT and CDR2 is YYREEE (reference sequence). The CDR3 spans 16 residues. Trimming took off 6 bases at V and 9 bases at J, with 25 bases between the two ends.